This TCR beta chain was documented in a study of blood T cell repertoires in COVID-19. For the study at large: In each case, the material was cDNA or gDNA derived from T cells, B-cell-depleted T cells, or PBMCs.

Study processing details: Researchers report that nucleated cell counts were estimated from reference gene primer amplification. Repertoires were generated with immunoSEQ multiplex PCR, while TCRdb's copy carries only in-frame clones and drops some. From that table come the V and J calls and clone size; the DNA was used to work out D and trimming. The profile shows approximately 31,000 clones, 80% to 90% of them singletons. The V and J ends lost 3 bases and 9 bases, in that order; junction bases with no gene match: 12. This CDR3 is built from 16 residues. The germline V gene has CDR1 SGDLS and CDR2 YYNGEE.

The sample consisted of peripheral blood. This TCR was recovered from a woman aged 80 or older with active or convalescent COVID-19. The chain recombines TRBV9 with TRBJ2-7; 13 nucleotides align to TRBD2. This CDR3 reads CASSAGRAGLAGTQYF. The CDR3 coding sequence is TGTGCCAGCAGCGCCGGTCGGGCGGGACTAGCGGGGACGCAGTACTTC.